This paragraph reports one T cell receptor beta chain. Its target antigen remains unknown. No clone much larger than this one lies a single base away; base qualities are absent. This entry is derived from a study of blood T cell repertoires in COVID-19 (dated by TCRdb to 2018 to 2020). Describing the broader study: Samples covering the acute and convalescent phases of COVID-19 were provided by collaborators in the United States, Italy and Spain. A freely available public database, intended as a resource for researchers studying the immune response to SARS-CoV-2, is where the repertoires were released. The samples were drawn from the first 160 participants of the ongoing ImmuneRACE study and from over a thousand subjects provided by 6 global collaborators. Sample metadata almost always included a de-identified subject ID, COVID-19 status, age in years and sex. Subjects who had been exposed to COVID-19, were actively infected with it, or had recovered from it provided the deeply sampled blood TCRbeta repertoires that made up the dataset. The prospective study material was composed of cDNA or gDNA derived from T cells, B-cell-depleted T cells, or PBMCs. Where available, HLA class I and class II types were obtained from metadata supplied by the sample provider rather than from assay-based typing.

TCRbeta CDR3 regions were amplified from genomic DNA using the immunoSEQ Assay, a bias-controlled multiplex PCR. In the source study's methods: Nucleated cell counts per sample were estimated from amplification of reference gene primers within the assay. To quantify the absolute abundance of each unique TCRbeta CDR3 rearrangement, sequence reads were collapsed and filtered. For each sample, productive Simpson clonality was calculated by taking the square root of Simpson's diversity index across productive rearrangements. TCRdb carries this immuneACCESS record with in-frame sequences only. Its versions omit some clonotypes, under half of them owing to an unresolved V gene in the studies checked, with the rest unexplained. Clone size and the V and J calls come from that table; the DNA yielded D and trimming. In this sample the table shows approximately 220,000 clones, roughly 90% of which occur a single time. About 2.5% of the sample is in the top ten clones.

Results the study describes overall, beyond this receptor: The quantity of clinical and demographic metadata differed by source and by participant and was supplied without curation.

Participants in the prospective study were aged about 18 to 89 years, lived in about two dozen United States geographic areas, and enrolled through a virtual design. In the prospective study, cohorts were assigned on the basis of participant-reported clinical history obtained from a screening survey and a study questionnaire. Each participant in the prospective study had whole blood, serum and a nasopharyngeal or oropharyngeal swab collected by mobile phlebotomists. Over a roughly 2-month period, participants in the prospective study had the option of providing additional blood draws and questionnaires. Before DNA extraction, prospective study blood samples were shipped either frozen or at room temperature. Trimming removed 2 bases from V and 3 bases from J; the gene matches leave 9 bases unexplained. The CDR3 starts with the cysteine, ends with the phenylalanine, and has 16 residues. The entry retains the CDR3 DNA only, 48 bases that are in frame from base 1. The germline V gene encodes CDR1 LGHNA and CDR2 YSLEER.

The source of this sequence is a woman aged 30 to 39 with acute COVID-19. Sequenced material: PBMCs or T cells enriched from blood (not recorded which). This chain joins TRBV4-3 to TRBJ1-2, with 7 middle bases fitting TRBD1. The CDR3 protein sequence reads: CASSQQPTGADYGYTF. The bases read TGCGCCAGCAGCCAACAACCTACAGGGGCTGACTATGGCTACACCTTC.